This TCR beta chain was captured by sequencing in a study of CD8 T cells in Susac syndrome. Whole-study findings and limits: Peak Susac CD8+ clonal expansion occurred in TEMRA cells and active patients.

Between the trimmed V and J ends, which lost 1 base and 7 bases, there was a span of 14 bases. The germline CDR1 and CDR2 sequences are LGHDT and YNNKEL (reference sequence). This CDR3 comprises 14 residues. TEMRA cells were enriched by FACS, and CD4+ and CD8+ T cells were negatively isolated. Details on this clonotype: Antigen: not known.

The RNA input was about 0.5 to 1 ug, and it was reverse transcribed with random hexamers. TCRdb called the immunoSEQ multiplex PCR reads again in MiXCR, with one record for every CDR3 protein. The repertoire holds about 100,000 distinct CDR3 sequences, with about 95% as singletons. The sample consisted of CD8+ T cells from PBMCs. The V and J genes are TRBV3-1 and TRBJ2-7; no definite D call. The receptor was isolated from a human donor with Susac syndrome. CDR3 sequence (DNA): TGTGCCAGCAGCCAAGGGACCGAGTACGCTGAGCAGTACTTC. Translated, it gives CASSQGTEYAEQYF.